This TCR beta chain was recovered during a study of cytomegalovirus exposure and HLA in healthy donors. For the study at large: A preliminary data release comprised tens of millions of unique TCRs obtained from HLA-typed donors.

Trimming cost V 3 bases and J 2 bases; bases outside gene matches: 3. Per germline, CDR1 MNHNS and CDR2 SASEGT. The CDR3 is 14 amino acids. Researchers ran the PCR with 60 Vbeta and 13 Jbeta primers. The repertoire was sequenced with immunoSEQ multiplex PCR; TCRdb's copy has only in-frame clones and lacks some. The data contain over 150,000 clones, 80% of them singletons. The specimen was PBMCs. The chain couples TRBV6-1 to TRBJ1-1, with 7 bases that match TRBD1. The sequence derives from a man in his thirties or forties in good health and CMV-seropositive. The CDR3 bases are TGTGCCAGCAGTGACTGGGACAGTAACACTGAAGCTTTCTTT. This codes for CASSDWDSNTEAFF.